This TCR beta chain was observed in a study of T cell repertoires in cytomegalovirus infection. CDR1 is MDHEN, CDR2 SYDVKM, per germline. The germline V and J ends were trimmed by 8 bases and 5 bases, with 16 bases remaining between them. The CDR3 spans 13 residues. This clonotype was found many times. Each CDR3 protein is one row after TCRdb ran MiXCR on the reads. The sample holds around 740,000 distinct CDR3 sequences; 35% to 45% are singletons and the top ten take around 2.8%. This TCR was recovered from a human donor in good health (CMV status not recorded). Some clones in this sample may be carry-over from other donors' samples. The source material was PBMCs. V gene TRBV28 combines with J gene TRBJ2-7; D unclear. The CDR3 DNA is TGTGCCAGCCTTTCCCCAGGAGATCACGAGCAGTACTTC. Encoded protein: CASLSPGDHEQYF.